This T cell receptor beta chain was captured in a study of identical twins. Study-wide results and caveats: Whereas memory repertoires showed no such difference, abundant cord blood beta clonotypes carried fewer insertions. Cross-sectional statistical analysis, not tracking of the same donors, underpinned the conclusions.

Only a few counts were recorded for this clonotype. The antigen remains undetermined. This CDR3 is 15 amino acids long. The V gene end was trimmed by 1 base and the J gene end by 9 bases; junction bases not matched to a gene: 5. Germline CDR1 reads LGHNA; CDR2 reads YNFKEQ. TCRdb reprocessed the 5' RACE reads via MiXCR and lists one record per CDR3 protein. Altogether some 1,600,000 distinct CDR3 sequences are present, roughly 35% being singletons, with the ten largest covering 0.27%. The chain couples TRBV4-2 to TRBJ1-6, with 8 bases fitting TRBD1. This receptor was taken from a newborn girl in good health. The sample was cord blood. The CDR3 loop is CASSQGRQGTSPLHF. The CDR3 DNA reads TGTGCCAGCAGCCAAGGTAGACAGGGGACTTCACCCCTCCACTTT.